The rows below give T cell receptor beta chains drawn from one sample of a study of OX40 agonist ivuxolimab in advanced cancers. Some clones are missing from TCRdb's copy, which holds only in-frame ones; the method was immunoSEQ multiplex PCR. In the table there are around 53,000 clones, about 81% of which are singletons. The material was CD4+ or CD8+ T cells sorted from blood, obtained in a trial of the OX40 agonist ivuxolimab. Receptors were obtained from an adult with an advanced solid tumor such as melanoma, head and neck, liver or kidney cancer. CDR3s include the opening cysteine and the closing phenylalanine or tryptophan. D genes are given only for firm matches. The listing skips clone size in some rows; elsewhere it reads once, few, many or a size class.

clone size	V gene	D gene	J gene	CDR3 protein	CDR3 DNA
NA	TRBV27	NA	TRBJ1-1	CASSLKEARTEAFF	TGTGCCAGCAGTTTAAAAGAGGCGCGGACTGAAGCTTTCTTT
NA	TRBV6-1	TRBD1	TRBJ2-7	CASRRDRESSYEQYF	TGTGCCAGCCGGCGCGACAGGGAGTCATCCTACGAGCAGTACTTC
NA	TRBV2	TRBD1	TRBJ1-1	CASSANGQGRAFF	TGTGCCAGCAGTGCTAACGGACAGGGGAGAGCTTTCTTT
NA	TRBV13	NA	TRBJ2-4	CASSLGFWQNIQYF	TGTGCCAGCAGCTTAGGATTCTGGCAGAACATTCAGTACTTC
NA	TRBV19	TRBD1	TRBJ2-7	CASSARTGASYEQYF	TGTGCCAGTAGTGCCCGGACAGGGGCCTCCTACGAGCAGTACTTC
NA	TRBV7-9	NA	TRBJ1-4	CASSLNPEKKLFF	TGTGCCAGCAGCTTAAACCCGGAGAAAAAACTGTTTTTT
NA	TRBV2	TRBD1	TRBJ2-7	CARALGQGSYEQYF	TGTGCCAGGGCCTTGGGACAGGGTTCCTACGAGCAGTACTTC
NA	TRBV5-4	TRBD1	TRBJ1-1	CASSLRDRGLTEAFF	TGTGCCAGCAGCTTGAGGGACAGGGGGTTAACTGAAGCTTTCTTT
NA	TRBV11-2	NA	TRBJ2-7	CASSQGLPYEQYF	TGTGCCAGCAGCCAAGGTCTCCCCTACGAGCAGTACTTC
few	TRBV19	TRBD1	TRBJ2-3	CASRRRTGADTQYF	TGTGCCAGTAGACGACGGACAGGGGCAGATACGCAGTATTTT
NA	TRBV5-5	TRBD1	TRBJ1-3	CASSSGTGVNTIYF	TGTGCCAGCAGCTCCGGGACAGGGGTAAACACCATATATTTT
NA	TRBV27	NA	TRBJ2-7	CASSLNPDYLREQYF	TGTGCCAGCAGTTTAAACCCAGACTACCTCCGCGAGCAGTACTTC
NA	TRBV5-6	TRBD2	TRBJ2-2	CASSLAGGPATGELFF	TGTGCCAGCAGCTTGGCGGGAGGGCCCGCCACCGGGGAGCTGTTTTTT
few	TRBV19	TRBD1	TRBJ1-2	CASCRDSSIYGYTF	TGTGCCAGCTGTCGGGACAGTTCGATCTATGGCTACACCTTC
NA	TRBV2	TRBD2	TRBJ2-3	CASSAGLAGADTQYF	TGTGCCAGCAGTGCGGGACTAGCGGGAGCAGATACGCAGTATTTT
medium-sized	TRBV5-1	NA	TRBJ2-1	CASSPSASAGDNEQFF	TGCGCCAGCAGCCCCAGTGCGTCAGCGGGCGACAATGAGCAGTTCTTC
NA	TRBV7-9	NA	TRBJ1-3	CASKLEQGGSGNTIYF	TGTGCCAGCAAACTTGAGCAGGGTGGCTCTGGAAACACCATATATTTT
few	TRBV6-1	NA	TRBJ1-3	CASSERPRVFSGNTIYF	TGTGCCAGCAGTGAACGTCCTCGGGTATTCTCTGGAAACACCATATATTTT
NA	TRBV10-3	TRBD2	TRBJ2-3	CAISTSGRPDTQYF	TGTGCCATTAGTACTAGCGGGAGACCAGATACGCAGTATTTT
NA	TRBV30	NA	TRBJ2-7	CAWRLQGGQYF	TGTGCCTGGAGATTACAGGGAGGACAGTACTTC
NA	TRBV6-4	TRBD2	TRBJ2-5	CASSDSGLAGGYQETQYF	TGTGCCAGCAGTGACTCAGGGCTAGCGGGAGGGTACCAAGAGACCCAGTACTTC
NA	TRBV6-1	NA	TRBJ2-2	CASSFAQGIGELFF	TGTGCCAGCAGCTTCGCACAGGGCATCGGGGAGCTGTTTTTT
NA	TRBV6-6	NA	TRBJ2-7	CASSQGDEQYF	TGTGCCAGCAGTCAGGGTGACGAGCAGTACTTC
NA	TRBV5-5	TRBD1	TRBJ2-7	CASSSGTAISYEQYF	TGTGCCAGCAGCTCGGGGACAGCAATATCCTACGAGCAGTACTTC
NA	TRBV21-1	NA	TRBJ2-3	CASSRRRREADSTDTQYF	TGTGCCAGCTCCCGGCGGCGGCGGGAGGCGGATAGCACAGATACGCAGTATTTT
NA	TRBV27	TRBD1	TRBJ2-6	CASSKDRGRSGANVLTF	TGTGCCAGCAGCAAAGACAGGGGTAGGTCTGGGGCCAACGTCCTGACTTTC
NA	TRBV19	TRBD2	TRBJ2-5	CASSKTSGSGETQYF	TGTGCCAGTAGTAAGACTAGCGGGAGTGGAGAGACCCAGTACTTC
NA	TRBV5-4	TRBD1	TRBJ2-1	CASSLEWSGQGGSYNEQFF	TGTGCCAGCAGCTTGGAATGGTCTGGACAGGGGGGTTCCTACAATGAGCAGTTCTTC
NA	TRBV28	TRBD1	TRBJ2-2	CASSSGTGITGELFF	TGTGCCAGCAGCTCCGGGACAGGCATCACCGGGGAGCTGTTTTTT
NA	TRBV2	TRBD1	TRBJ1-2	CASSSGTGGLGYTF	TGTGCCAGCAGTTCCGGGACAGGGGGCCTTGGCTACACCTTC
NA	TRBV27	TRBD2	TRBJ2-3	CASTLGGIRPPPDTQYF	TGTGCCAGCACTTTGGGAGGGATCCGACCCCCCCCAGATACGCAGTATTTT
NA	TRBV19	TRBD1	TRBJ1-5	CASSMGGTDHNQPQHF	TGTGCCAGTAGTATGGGTGGGACAGATCACAATCAGCCCCAGCATTTT
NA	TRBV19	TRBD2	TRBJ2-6	CASSILGTSGSSGANVLTF	TGTGCCAGTAGTATACTAGGGACTAGCGGGAGCTCTGGGGCCAACGTCCTGACTTTC